One and the same sample provided the 21 T cell receptor beta chains below, sequenced in a study of vaccination effects on CD4 cells after COVID-19. Their recognized antigens are unknown. Here immunoSEQ multiplex PCR was the method, and the copy in TCRdb shows in-frame clones only, minus some. Of about 43,000 clones detected, roughly 79% appear once; the ten largest clones hold approximately 10%. Expansion with viral peptide pools was applied to antigen-specific CD4+ T cells by the ViraFEST assay prior to sequencing. Cultured cells yielded isolated CD4+ T cells after less than 11 days. According to the study, vaccine recipients showed no prior SARS-CoV-2 infection and negative nucleocapsid antibodies. Specimen: CD4+ T cells from PBMCs cultured with SARS-CoV-2 spike peptides, collected before COVID-19 vaccination. These receptors came from a human donor who received a COVID-19 vaccine.

The chain carries TRBV5-6 and TRBJ1-2; D is undetermined. The V gene lost 0 bases and the J gene lost 0 bases, with 6 bases spanning the gap. The CDR3 length is 14 residues. The V gene's germline CDR1 is SGHDT and CDR2 YYEEEE. CDR3 DNA sequence: TGTGCCAGCAGCTTGGTCAGCTCTAACTATGGCTACACCTTC. Translating gives CASSLVSSNYGYTF.

A few counts support this clone. The J gene is TRBJ1-5, the V gene TRBV12-3 or TRBV12-4; D remains ambiguous. The ends were cut back, 6 bases at V and 4 bases at J, with 10 bases in the middle. CDR3 length: 13 residues. The CDR3 DNA reads TGTGCCAGCAGCCCTAACAAGAATCAGCCCCAGCATTTT. It specifies CASSPNKNQPQHF.

This clone turned up a few times. The V and J genes are TRBV28 and TRBJ2-5, with 7 bases aligning to TRBD2. Germline CDR1 and CDR2: MDHEN and SYDVKM. V was clipped by 6 bases and J by 2 bases; unmatched bases: 9. The CDR3 loop spans 15 amino acids. The DNA for the CDR3 is TGTGCCAGCAGCGTCATTGGGGGGGGACAAGAGACCCAGTACTTC. This gives the protein CASSVIGGGQETQYF.

This clone showed up just a few times. This chain uses TRBV18 with TRBJ2-7; 10 bases map to TRBD1. The CDR3 spans 12 residues. Trimming cost V 4 bases and J 8 bases; bases outside gene matches: 2. The germline V gene has CDR1 KGHSH and CDR2 LQKENI. CDR3 in DNA: TGTGCCAGCTCACGGGACAGGGGACAGCAGTACGTC. Translating it yields CASSRDRGQQYV.

The chain couples TRBV6-1 to TRBJ2-3; 10 bases are shared with TRBD1. Germline values: CDR1 MNHNS, CDR2 SASEGT. After removal of 3 bases from V and 1 base from J, the junction contained 1 base not matched to a gene. The CDR3 consists of 15 residues. As DNA, the CDR3 is TGTGCCAGCAGTGACGGGACAGGGGGCACAGATACGCAGTATTTT. Translation gives CASSDGTGGTDTQYF.

V gene TRBV18 combines with J gene TRBJ2-7; D possibly corresponds to TRBD2 (5 bases). V lost 4 bases to trimming and J lost 1 base, with 8 bases between them. CDR3 length equals 13 residues. Germline V gives CDR1 KGHSH, CDR2 LQKENI. The DNA for the CDR3 is TGTGCCAGCTCACTACGGAGGTCCTACGAGCAGTACGTC. Residues: CASSLRRSYEQYV.

The chain carries TRBV2 and TRBJ1-1; the match to TRBD1 covers 7 bases. Per germline, CDR1 SNHLY and CDR2 FYNNEI. The CDR3 contains 13 residues. V was clipped by 7 bases and J by 2 bases; unmatched bases: 4. DNA for the CDR3: TGTGCCAGCAATAGACAGGGAAACACTGAAGCTTTCTTT. It codes for CASNRQGNTEAFF.

The V gene is TRBV5-1, the J gene TRBJ2-3, with 16 bases fitting TRBD2. Germline V CDR1 and CDR2: SGHRS, YFSETQ. J gave up 6 bases and V 3 bases, and 7 bases lay outside the gene matches. This CDR3 has 17 amino acids. CDR3 in DNA: TGCGCCAGCAGCTCCACCCTGGGACTAGCGGGGGGGGATACGCAGTATTTT. Amino acids: CASSSTLGLAGGDTQYF.

The rearrangement uses TRBV4-3 and TRBJ1-2, with TRBD1 matching over 8 bases. There are 15 residues in the CDR3. The trim removed 3 bases at V and 7 bases at J, leaving 10 bases unmatched. CDR1 is LGHNA and CDR2 is YSLEER in the germline V gene. This CDR3 reads CASSHRDRLYGGYTF. The DNA for the CDR3 is TGCGCCAGCAGCCACCGGGACAGGTTGTATGGTGGCTACACCTTC.

The chain combines TRBV27 with TRBJ1-1, with TRBD1 matching 8 bases. Germline V gives CDR1 MNHEY, CDR2 SMNVEV (reference sequence). The CDR3 extends over 15 amino acids. The V gene end was trimmed by 5 bases and the J gene end by 6 bases; junction bases not matched to a gene: 11. In nucleotides, the CDR3 is TGTGCCAGCAGTCTAGGAGTGACAGGGGAAGCTGAAGCTTTCTTT. Its translation is CASSLGVTGEAEAFF.

CDR3 in DNA: TGCGCCAGCAGCTTGGCGTTGGGCAGGGGGCACGGGGAGCTGTTTTTT. This gives the protein CASSLALGRGHGELFF. The chain uses TRBV5-1 and TRBJ2-2, with 8 bases identical to TRBD1. J gave up 7 bases and V 0 bases, and 8 bases lay outside the gene matches. The CDR3 has 16 residues. Germline CDR1 and CDR2: SGHRS and YFSETQ.

The sample holds one count of this clone. The gene calls are TRBV3-1 (or the pseudogene TRBV3-2) and TRBJ1-1; 8 bases line up with TRBD1. The trim removed 5 bases at V and 4 bases at J, leaving 6 bases unmatched. Germline CDR1 is LGHDT and CDR2 is YNNKEL (reference sequence). The CDR3 has 14 residues. CDR3 residues: CASSFGQGGTEAFF. In nucleotides, the CDR3 is TGTGCCAGCAGCTTCGGACAGGGAGGCACTGAAGCTTTCTTT.

This chain connects TRBV4-2 to TRBJ2-1; unclear D gene. The germline CDR1 and CDR2 sequences are LGHNA and YNFKEQ. V was trimmed by 0 bases and J by 3 bases, leaving 9 bases between them. There are 15 residues in the CDR3. CDR3 DNA: TGTGCCAGCAGCCAAGAATGGACGGGCTACAATGAGCAGTTCTTC. Its translation: CASSQEWTGYNEQFF.

The rearrangement links TRBV6-2 or TRBV6-3 to TRBJ1-1, with D maybe TRBD1 (5 bases). CDR1 is MNHEY and CDR2 is SVGEGT in the germline V gene. CDR3 length: 17 residues. Trimming shortened V by 6 bases and J by 0 bases, and 20 bases separated the two germline ends. CDR3 sequence (DNA): TGTGCCAGCAGCCGAACAGGAATACTCGTCATGAACACTGAAGCTTTCTTT. Protein: CASSRTGILVMNTEAFF.

The chain is built from TRBV4-3 and TRBJ2-3; D is possibly TRBD2 (6 bases). The CDR3 length is 15 residues. Germline lookup yields CDR1 LGHNA and CDR2 YSLEER. V dropped 0 bases and J dropped 4 bases, with 11 bases sitting between them. In DNA, the CDR3 is TGCGCCAGCAGCCAAGATCTGGGACTCGCAGATACGCAGTATTTT. It codes for CASSQDLGLADTQYF.

With regard to this clone: One junction end disagrees with the germline gene, perhaps due to a read error. The chain has TRBV19 and TRBJ1-1; D is uncertain. From germline, CDR1 is LNHDA and CDR2 SQIVND (reference sequence). This CDR3 is 15 amino acids long. This CDR3 reads CVSSMGRHLNTEAFF. The CDR3 nucleotides are TGTGTCAGTAGTATGGGGAGACACCTAAACACTGAAGCTTTCTTT.

This chain connects TRBV5-5 to TRBJ1-4; D might be TRBD1 (6 bases). The CDR3 consists of 18 residues. Per germline, CDR1 SGHKS and CDR2 YYEKEE (reference sequence). The ends were cut back, 2 bases at V and 5 bases at J, with 22 bases in the middle. Here the CDR3 reads CASSFTAGGALGNEKLFF. In DNA, the CDR3 is TGTGCCAGCAGCTTTACGGCGGGGGGCGCTTTGGGAAATGAAAAACTGTTTTTT. The variable domain in full, completed from reference TRBV5-5 and TRBJ1-4, reads DAGVTQSPTHLIKTRGQQVTLRCSPISGHKSVSWYQQVLGQGPQFIFQYYEKEERGRGNFPDRFSARQFPNYSSELNVNALLLGDSALYLCASSFTAGGALGNEKLFFGSGTQLSVL.

V is TRBV27 and J is TRBJ1-6, with a weak D call TRBD1 (6 bases). The CDR3 totals 16 residues. The V gene's germline CDR1 is MNHEY and CDR2 SMNVEV (reference sequence). V was shortened by 8 bases and J by 5 bases, with 19 bases between the two germline ends. CDR3 nucleotides: TGTGCCAGCCGACGGGGGGGGGCAGGTAATAATTCACCCCTCCACTTT. Its protein is CASRRGGAGNNSPLHF.

The V and J genes are TRBV5-1 and TRBJ2-5, with a tentative D call TRBD1 (6 bases). The CDR3 covers 14 residues. The germline gives CDR1 SGHRS, CDR2 YFSETQ. Trimming took 4 bases from V and 2 from J, leaving 12 bases between them. The CDR3 loop is CASSASGQQETQYF. CDR3 nucleotide sequence: TGCGCCAGCAGCGCCTCGGGACAACAAGAGACCCAGTACTTC.

The chain joins TRBV29-1 to TRBJ2-2; D gene ambiguous. CDR3 length: 11 residues. Germline values: CDR1 SQVTM, CDR2 ANQGSEA. Trimming left V 5 bases short and J 6 bases short, with 7 bases between. The DNA of the CDR3 is TGCAGCGTTTTACTCCCCGGGGAGCTGTTTTTT. Amino acid sequence: CSVLLPGELFF.

The genes are TRBV19 and TRBJ2-3, with D hard to call. This CDR3 comprises 14 residues. Germline-derived CDR1 and CDR2 are LNHDA and SQIVND (reference sequence). Deletions cut 5 bases from V and 0 bases from J, with 9 bases between. The CDR3 reads CASSFTRSTDTQYF. In DNA, the CDR3 is TGTGCCAGTAGTTTCACCAGAAGCACAGATACGCAGTATTTT.